The source of this T cell receptor (beta chain) is a study of cytomegalovirus exposure and HLA in healthy donors. Study-level information: Earlier sequencing of some 170 million T cells yielded approximately 100 million unique TCR beta sequences. Assignment to the Caucasian-associated ancestry cluster applied to more than 75% of the approximately 370 genotyped donors.

Primers included in the PCR were 60 Vbeta and 13 Jbeta primers. Produced via immunoSEQ multiplex PCR; TCRdb's table is partial and in-frame only. Of approximately 150,000 clones in the sample, 80% to 85% were seen once. The CDR3 is made up of 14 amino acids. The V gene's germline CDR1 is SNHLY and CDR2 FYNNEI. V was clipped by 4 bases and J by 7 bases, with 11 bases between them. For this clone: The antigen is not known.

Study-wide findings and caveats: Reports indicate that TCR beta sequences accurately predicted the HLA-A and HLA-B alleles of most subjects. One cluster of highly shared sequence variants probably arose as a sequencing artifact.

Sequenced material: PBMCs. This clonotype was sampled from a human donor in good health. The chain links TRBV2 to TRBJ1-6; TRBD1 might be the D (6 bases). The DNA of the CDR3 is TGTGCCAGCAGTGTCCGACAGGTGAATTCACCCCTCCACTTT. Protein product: CASSVRQVNSPLHF.